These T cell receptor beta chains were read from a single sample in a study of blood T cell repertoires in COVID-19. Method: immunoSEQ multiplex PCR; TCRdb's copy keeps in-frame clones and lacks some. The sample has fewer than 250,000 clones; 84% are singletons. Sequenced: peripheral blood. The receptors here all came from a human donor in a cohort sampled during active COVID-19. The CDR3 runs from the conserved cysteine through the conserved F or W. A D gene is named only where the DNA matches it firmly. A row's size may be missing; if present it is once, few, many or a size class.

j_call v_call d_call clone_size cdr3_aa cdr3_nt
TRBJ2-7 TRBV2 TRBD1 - CASRRQGQEQYF TGTGCCAGCAGAAGACAGGGGCAAGAGCAGTACTTC
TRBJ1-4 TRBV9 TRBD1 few CASSMGQYNRNEKLFF TGTGCCAGCAGCATGGGACAGTACAATCGAAATGAAAAACTGTTTTTT
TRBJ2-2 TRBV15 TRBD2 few CATSRVSGLAAGELFF TGTGCCACCAGCAGAGTGTCAGGACTAGCGGCCGGGGAGCTGTTTTTT
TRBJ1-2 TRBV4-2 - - CASSQDLRPQTYGYTF TGTGCCAGCAGCCAAGACCTCCGGCCACAGACGTATGGCTACACCTTC
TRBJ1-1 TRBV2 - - CASSDPVLSAFF TGTGCCAGCAGTGACCCTGTTTTGTCAGCTTTCTTT
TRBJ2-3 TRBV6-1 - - CASSEANHLNSGFTDTQYF TGTGCCAGCAGTGAAGCGAATCACCTGAATAGCGGCTTCACAGATACGCAGTATTTT
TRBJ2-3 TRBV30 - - CAWSAGGASTDTQYF TGTGCCTGGAGCGCCGGCGGGGCCAGCACAGATACGCAGTATTTT
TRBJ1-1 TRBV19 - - CASSIQGSSAEAFF TGTGCCAGTAGTATACAGGGATCATCGGCTGAAGCTTTCTTT
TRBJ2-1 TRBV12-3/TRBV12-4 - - CASRTRGEQFF TGTGCCAGCAGAACGAGAGGTGAGCAGTTCTTC
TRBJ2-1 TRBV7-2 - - CASSLPLGNEQFF TGTGCCAGCAGCCTCCCCCTCGGGAATGAGCAGTTCTTC
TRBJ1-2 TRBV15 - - CATSRDRGGKNYGYTF TGTGCCACCAGCAGAGATCGGGGGGGTAAAAACTATGGCTACACCTTC
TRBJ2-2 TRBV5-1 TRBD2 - CASSDRLAGGGRTGELFF TGCGCCAGCAGCGATCGACTAGCGGGGGGAGGACGTACCGGGGAGCTGTTTTTT
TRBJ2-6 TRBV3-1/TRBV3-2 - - CATGGGANVLTF TGTGCCACCGGCGGGGGGGCCAACGTCCTGACTTTC
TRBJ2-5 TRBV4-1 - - CASSRQEQETQYF TGCGCCAGCAGCCGACAGGAACAAGAGACCCAGTACTTC
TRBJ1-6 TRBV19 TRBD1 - CASSMRGDSWLSPLHF TGTGCCAGTAGTATGAGAGGGGACAGTTGGCTTTCACCCCTCCACTTT
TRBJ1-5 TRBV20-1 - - CSAREQPQHF TGCAGTGCTAGGGAGCAGCCCCAGCATTTT
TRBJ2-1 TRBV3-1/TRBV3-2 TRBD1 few CASSQDRVGEQFF TGTGCCAGCAGCCAGGACAGGGTGGGTGAGCAGTTCTTC
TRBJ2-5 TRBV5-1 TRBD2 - CASSLPTGGGETQYF TGCGCCAGCAGCCTACCGACGGGCGGGGGAGAGACCCAGTACTTC
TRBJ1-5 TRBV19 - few CASGQLGQPQHF TGTGCCAGTGGGCAGTTAGGTCAGCCCCAGCATTTT
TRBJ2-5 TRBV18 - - CASSAMNRETQYF TGTGCCAGCTCAGCTATGAACAGGGAGACCCAGTACTTC
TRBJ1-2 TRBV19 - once CASSISYEGYTF TGTGCCAGTAGTATATCCTATGAAGGCTACACCTTC
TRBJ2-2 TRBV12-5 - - CASKNGRQTSTGELFF TGTGCTAGCAAAAACGGGAGACAGACGAGCACCGGGGAGCTGTTTTTT
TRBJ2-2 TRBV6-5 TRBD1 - CATGTGTTRELFF TGTGCCACCGGGACAGGGACGACCAGGGAGCTGTTTTTT
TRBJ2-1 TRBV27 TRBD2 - CASRSLAGDIGFSYNEQFF TGTGCCAGCAGATCCTTAGCGGGAGATATCGGCTTTTCCTACAATGAGCAGTTCTTC
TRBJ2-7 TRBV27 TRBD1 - CASSRLPGTAYYEQYF TGTGCCAGCAGTCGCCTCCCCGGGACAGCCTACTACGAGCAGTACTTC